The rows below give T cell receptor beta chains drawn from one sample of a study of identical twins. One entry per CDR3 protein results from TCRdb running MiXCR on the 5' RACE reads. The sample lists hundreds of thousands of distinct CDR3 sequences, 9% to 15% seen once, with just over 7% in the top ten. These data also formed part of another study, on yellow fever vaccine responses in identical twins.

Sequencing used CD8+ T cells sorted from blood. The receptors were gathered from a woman younger than 35 in good health. The CDR3 runs from the conserved cysteine through the conserved F or W. D genes are given only for firm matches. Where a row states a size, it is once, few, many or the class of an expanded clone; other rows omit it.

many,TRBV7-2,TRBJ2-1,NA,TGTGCCAGCAGCTTGGCAGGGGTGGAGCAGTTCTTC,CASSLAGVEQFF
few,TRBV3-1,TRBJ2-1,NA,TGTGCCAGCACCCCCTTGAGGGGCTCCTACAATGAGCAGTTCTTC,CASTPLRGSYNEQFF
few,TRBV13,TRBJ2-7,NA,TGTGCCAGCAGCTTAATATTAGGGGGAGTTGGGGAGGCGGACGCCTACGAGCAGTACTTC,CASSLILGGVGEADAYEQYF
NA,TRBV6-1,TRBJ2-7,NA,TGTGCCAGCAGTGAGCCAGAACCCTACGAGCAGTACTTC,CASSEPEPYEQYF
NA,TRBV6-5,TRBJ2-3,NA,TGTGCCAGCAGTTACTCGACGGAAACAGATACGCAGTATTTT,CASSYSTETDTQYF
NA,TRBV16,TRBJ1-1,NA,TGTGCCAGCAGCTTAACCCGGGGGGCGCTATCTTTCTTT,CASSLTRGALSFF
NA,TRBV29-1,TRBJ2-7,NA,TGCAGCGTTGTAGTCCCAATCTACGAGCAGTACTTC,CSVVVPIYEQYF
many,TRBV4-1,TRBJ2-3,TRBD1,TGCGCCAGCAGCCAACAGACAGGGGGGACAGATACGCAGTATTTT,CASSQQTGGTDTQYF
few,TRBV11-2,TRBJ2-1,TRBD2,TGTGCCAGCAGCTTAGTCACGGGAGGCCCCTCCTACAATGAGCAGTTCTTC,CASSLVTGGPSYNEQFF
many,TRBV15,TRBJ2-1,NA,TGTGCCACCAGCAGAGATCGGGAGCGACACCGCGAGCAGTTCTTC,CATSRDRERHREQFF
few,TRBV20-1,TRBJ2-2,NA,TGCAGTGCTAGTCACACCGGGGAGCTGTTTTTT,CSASHTGELFF
few,TRBV6-4,TRBJ2-1,TRBD1,TGTGCCAGCAGTGACTCGGACCCAGGGGGCCGGTACAATGAGCAGTTCTTC,CASSDSDPGGRYNEQFF
few,TRBV25-1,TRBJ2-7,NA,TGTGCCAGCAGTGCGGGGGAGCAGTACTTC,CASSAGEQYF
NA,TRBV12-3/TRBV12-4,TRBJ2-1,TRBD2,TGTGCCAGCAGTTTAGAAAGGGACTATCCTTACAATGAGCAGTTCTTC,CASSLERDYPYNEQFF
NA,TRBV20-1,TRBJ2-3,NA,TGCAGTGCGAGAGCAGATACGCAGTATTTT,CSARADTQYF
NA,TRBV20-1,TRBJ2-7,NA,TGCAGTGCTAAGGGCCAGCGAGGGGGAAGACAGCAGTACTTC,CSAKGQRGGRQQYF
many,TRBV12-3/TRBV12-4,TRBJ2-7,NA,TGTGCCAGCAGTTCGGAAGGATCACTCGGCGAGCAGTACTTC,CASSSEGSLGEQYF
few,TRBV12-3/TRBV12-4,TRBJ2-3,NA,TGTGCCAGCAGTGTTTCCAGCGGCGCAGATACGCAGTATTTT,CASSVSSGADTQYF
NA,TRBV10-2,TRBJ1-1,NA,TGCGCCAGCGGCGACGGTGGTGAAGCTTTCTTT,CASGDGGEAFF
NA,TRBV2,TRBJ2-3,TRBD2,TGTGCCAGCAGTCTACTAGCGGGGTGGGGAGATACGCAGTATTTT,CASSLLAGWGDTQYF
few,TRBV6-4,TRBJ2-1,TRBD2,TGTGCCAGCAGTGCCCTAGCGGGAGCTTACAATGAGCAGTTCTTC,CASSALAGAYNEQFF
few,TRBV2,TRBJ2-7,TRBD2,TGTGCCAGCAGTGACCCTAGCGGGGCGGAGCAGTACTTC,CASSDPSGAEQYF
many,TRBV27,TRBJ1-5,NA,TGTGCCAGCAGGGGCCCCAATCAGCCCCAGCATTTT,CASRGPNQPQHF
few,TRBV28,TRBJ2-5,NA,TGTGCCAGCAGCTCAGGGGAGGGGGAGACCCAGTACTTC,CASSSGEGETQYF
few,TRBV7-9,TRBJ2-1,NA,TGTGCCAGCAGCACCGGGCGCAATGAGCAGTTCTTC,CASSTGRNEQFF
few,TRBV12-3/TRBV12-4,TRBJ2-1,TRBD2,TGTGCCAGCAGTTTAGTGGAAGACCAGCGGGGTGAGCAGTTCTTC,CASSLVEDQRGEQFF
few,TRBV20-1,TRBJ2-7,TRBD2,TGCAGTGCTGAGGATACTCTAGCGGGGCATTACGAGCAGTACTTC,CSAEDTLAGHYEQYF
NA,TRBV2,TRBJ2-5,TRBD2,TGTGCCAGCAGTACCCCTGTAGCGGGGGTGCGCCAAGAGACCCAGTACTTC,CASSTPVAGVRQETQYF
many,TRBV7-9,TRBJ2-2,NA,TGTGCCAGCAGCCCTCCCCTTAGCGAGCACGGGGAGCTGTTTTTT,CASSPPLSEHGELFF
few,TRBV7-9,TRBJ2-3,NA,TGTGCCAGCAGCTTAGCGAATGGAGCAGATACGCAGTATTTT,CASSLANGADTQYF
few,TRBV7-9,TRBJ2-7,NA,TGTGCCAGCAGTTCAGTAGCAGGGAACTACGAGCAGTACTTC,CASSSVAGNYEQYF
once,TRBV5-1,TRBJ2-1,NA,TGCGCCAGCAGCGACGCAATCAGTTTACCTCGTTACAATGAGCAGTTCTTC,CASSDAISLPRYNEQFF
few,TRBV28,TRBJ2-1,NA,TGTGCCAGCAGACCAGCGGTCGGGAGCTCCTACAATGAGCAGTTCTTC,CASRPAVGSSYNEQFF
few,TRBV20-1,TRBJ2-2,NA,TGCAGTTCCAAGGGAAGGAACACCGGGGAGCTGTTTTTT,CSSKGRNTGELFF
NA,TRBV12-3/TRBV12-4,TRBJ2-2,NA,TGTGCCAGCAGTCCTGTTCGGAACACCGGGGAGCTGTTTTTT,CASSPVRNTGELFF
few,TRBV28,TRBJ2-2,TRBD2,TGTGCCAGTAGGGGTAGCGGGGCCCCGTGGACCGGGGAGCTGTTTTTT,CASRGSGAPWTGELFF
many,TRBV4-1,TRBJ1-2,NA,TGCGCCAGCAGCCCCCGGGCCCGCTATGGCTACACCTTC,CASSPRARYGYTF
few,TRBV27,TRBJ2-6,TRBD1,TGTGCCAGCAGTTTATATTCAGGGGGTAGTGCTGGGGCCAACGTCCTGACTTTC,CASSLYSGGSAGANVLTF
NA,TRBV11-2,TRBJ2-2,NA,TGTGCCAGCAGCTCGGACAGCGCCCCCGGGGAGCTGTTTTTT,CASSSDSAPGELFF
NA,TRBV24-1,TRBJ2-5,NA,TGTGCCACCAGTGCCCCCGGAGAGACCCAGTACTTC,CATSAPGETQYF
NA,TRBV7-9,TRBJ2-2,TRBD2,TGTGCCAGCAGCCCCCCGGGACTAGCGGCCGGGGAGCTGTTTTTT,CASSPPGLAAGELFF
few,TRBV20-1,TRBJ2-7,TRBD2,TGCAGTGCTAGAGAGAACCCGGGACTAGCGGGATTAAATCCCTACGAGCAGTACTTC,CSARENPGLAGLNPYEQYF
few,TRBV5-6,TRBJ1-5,NA,TGTGCCAGCAGCTTTAATTACGGCAATCAGCCCCAGCATTTT,CASSFNYGNQPQHF
NA,TRBV2,TRBJ2-5,NA,TGTGCCAGCAGTCGATTTGGACAACCTCATTTGCAGACCCAGTACTTC,CASSRFGQPHLQTQYF